These T cell receptor beta chains were read from a single sample in a study of blood T cell repertoires in COVID-19. Generated by immunoSEQ multiplex PCR, the TCRdb table keeps only in-frame clones and is missing some. The top ten clones hold 4.2% of a sample with around 260,000 clones, around four fifths of them seen once. Sequences were obtained from peripheral blood. The receptors here all came from a man between 60 and 75 years old with acute or convalescent COVID-19. The CDR3 runs from the conserved cysteine through the conserved F or W. Each record gives: clone size, J gene, V gene, D gene, CDR3 DNA, CDR3 protein. The D gene is left open where the match is weak. Clone size appears in some rows only: once, few, many, or a class for an expanded clone.

>.|TRBJ1-1|TRBV15|TRBD1
TGTGCCACCAGCAGAGGGAGACAGGGGGCACGGGAAGCTTTCTTT
CATSRGRQGAREAFF
>.|TRBJ2-7|TRBV29-1|TRBD1
TGCAGCGCCCGCATCCCTCGGGACAGCTTCTACGAGCAGTACTTC
CSARIPRDSFYEQYF
>.|TRBJ1-3|TRBV3-1/TRBV3-2|TRBD1
TGTGCCAGCAGCCGACAGGGGGGGACGAACACCATATATTTT
CASSRQGGTNTIYF
>.|TRBJ1-2|TRBV6-5|TRBD1
TGTGCCAGCAGTTACTCCCGGACAGGGGGGAGCTATGGCTACACCTTC
CASSYSRTGGSYGYTF
>.|TRBJ2-7|TRBV4-1|.
TGCGCCAGCAGCCAAGGCCAGGACATCTCCTACGAGCAGTACTTC
CASSQGQDISYEQYF
>.|TRBJ2-5|TRBV7-3|.
TGTGCCAGCAGCTTATGGGCGGGATCGGAGGAGACCCAGTACTTC
CASSLWAGSEETQYF
>.|TRBJ2-7|TRBV6-5|TRBD1
TGTGCCAGCAGTAACCGGGACAGATCTCCCCACCCGTACTTC
CASSNRDRSPHPYF
>.|TRBJ2-2|TRBV14|TRBD2
TGTGCCACTTCGGGACTAGCGGGAGCTGACACCGGGGAGCTGTTTTTT
CATSGLAGADTGELFF
>.|TRBJ2-7|TRBV19|TRBD1
TGTGCCAGTAGTAACTCGGACAGGGGATGGGAGCAGTACTTC
CASSNSDRGWEQYF
>.|TRBJ1-5|TRBV19|TRBD1
TGTGCCAGTAGTATAGCAGGGGGTCGTAATCAGCCCCAGCATTTT
CASSIAGGRNQPQHF
>once|TRBJ2-7|TRBV7-2|.
TGTGCCAGCAGCTTAGTACTTTTGCACGAGCAGTACTTC
CASSLVLLHEQYF
>.|TRBJ2-3|TRBV19|.
TGTGCCAGTAGTATTGCGGAGCCAGATACGCAGTATTTT
CASSIAEPDTQYF
>.|TRBJ2-1|TRBV12-5|TRBD2
TGTGCTAGTGGTTTGACTAGCGGGGGGTACAATGAGCAGTTCTTC
CASGLTSGGYNEQFF
>.|TRBJ2-7|TRBV4-1|TRBD2
TGCGCCAGCAGCCGCGTCGGACTAGTCTTCTACGAGCAGTACTTC
CASSRVGLVFYEQYF
>few|TRBJ2-2|TRBV11-2|TRBD1
TGTGCCAGCAGCCTTGACAGGGTAGGGGCCGGGGAGCTGTTTTTT
CASSLDRVGAGELFF
>.|TRBJ1-1|TRBV4-1|.
TGCGCCAGCAGCCAAGATCCAGGGGCCCCCCCGAGGAACACTGAAGCTTTCTTT
CASSQDPGAPPRNTEAFF
>.|TRBJ1-5|TRBV7-2|.
TGTGCCAGCAGCTTTGACAGCTCAAATCAGCCCCAGCATTTT
CASSFDSSNQPQHF
>.|TRBJ1-2|TRBV28|TRBD1
TGTGCCAGCAGTTTATGGGAAGGGGGACAGGGTGGGAACTATGGCTACACCTTC
CASSLWEGGQGGNYGYTF
>few|TRBJ2-7|TRBV5-1|.
TGCGCCAGCAGCCACAACAGGGTCTACGAGCAGTACTTC
CASSHNRVYEQYF
>.|TRBJ2-7|TRBV7-9|.
TGTGCCAGCAGCTTGATGGACGGGAAGTCCTACGAGCAGTACTTC
CASSLMDGKSYEQYF
>.|TRBJ2-1|TRBV7-6|TRBD2
TGTGCCAGCAGCTTAGAGGGGCTAGCGGATTACAATGAGCAGTTCTTC
CASSLEGLADYNEQFF
>once|TRBJ2-7|TRBV6-5|TRBD1
TGTGCCAGCAGTTACCCGGACAGGGGTAGGGACGAGCAGTACTTC
CASSYPDRGRDEQYF
>.|TRBJ1-6|TRBV6-2/TRBV6-3|.
TGTGCCAGCAGTTACTCGAAGGTTCGGGATAGGGTTAGAGGACCCCTCCACTTT
CASSYSKVRDRVRGPLHF
>.|TRBJ2-7|TRBV2|.
TGTGCCAGCGAGGAGACTTACGAGCAGTACTTC
CASEETYEQYF
>once|TRBJ2-3|TRBV11-3|TRBD1
TGTACCAGCAGCTTAGGTGGACAGGGGCCGTCCACAGATACGCAGTATTTT
CTSSLGGQGPSTDTQYF
>.|TRBJ2-1|TRBV27|TRBD2
TGTGCCAGCAGTTTAAGGCCTGGACTAGCGGTCTTAAATGAGCAGTTCTTC
CASSLRPGLAVLNEQFF
>.|TRBJ1-4|TRBV6-5|TRBD1
TGTGCCAGCAACAGGGGTAGTAATGAAAAACTGTTTTTT
CASNRGSNEKLFF
>few|TRBJ2-1|TRBV6-2/TRBV6-3|.
TGTGCCAGCAGTACCAGACTAGTCCGCTCCTACAATGAGCAGTTCTTC
CASSTRLVRSYNEQFF
>.|TRBJ2-5|TRBV27|TRBD1
TGTGCCAGCAGTTTATCATCCGACAGGGTAAAGACCCAGTACTTC
CASSLSSDRVKTQYF
>.|TRBJ2-1|TRBV27|.
TGTGCCAGCGGCAGTATGCCCTACAATGAGCAGTTCTTC
CASGSMPYNEQFF
>few|TRBJ2-7|TRBV3-1/TRBV3-2|TRBD2
TGTGCCAGCACCCCGGGACTAGCGGAGGGTGAGCAGTACTTC
CASTPGLAEGEQYF
>.|TRBJ2-3|TRBV5-1|TRBD1
TGCGCCAGCAGCTTGGAAGGGACAGGGTGGGCAGATACGCAGTATTTT
CASSLEGTGWADTQYF
>.|TRBJ1-1|TRBV6-2/TRBV6-3|TRBD1
TGTGCCAGCAGTTACCTTGGCAGGGGGTTGAAAGCTGAAGCTTTCTTT
CASSYLGRGLKAEAFF
>.|TRBJ2-4|TRBV6-1|TRBD2
TGTGCCAGCAGTGAATCCCCTAGCGGGGGGTTCAAAAACATTCAGTACTTC
CASSESPSGGFKNIQYF
>.|TRBJ2-7|TRBV11-2|TRBD1
TGTGCCAGCAGCTTCGACAGGGGCTACGAGCAGTACTTC
CASSFDRGYEQYF
>.|TRBJ2-3|TRBV28|TRBD1
TGTGCCAGCAGTTTCCGGGACAGGGGAGTATTTTCGGTCGCGGATACGCAGTATTTT
CASSFRDRGVFSVADTQYF
>.|TRBJ2-1|TRBV5-1|TRBD1
TGCGCCAGCAGGGGACAGGGTAGTACCAATGAGCAGTTCTTC
CASRGQGSTNEQFF
>.|TRBJ2-7|TRBV14|TRBD1
TGTGCCAGCAGCCAAGACAGGGGGCAGACCTACGAGCAGTACTTC
CASSQDRGQTYEQYF
>once|TRBJ1-5|TRBV5-1|TRBD1
TGCGCCAGGGCGGCAGGGGGACATCAGCCCCAGCATTTT
CARAAGGHQPQHF
>.|TRBJ2-7|TRBV15|TRBD2
TGTGCCACCAGCAGAGTGAGGGAGGGCTCCTACGAGCAGTACTTC
CATSRVREGSYEQYF
>.|TRBJ2-7|TRBV5-4|.
TGTGCCAGCAGCATCCTACAGGGAACCTACGAGCAGTACTTC
CASSILQGTYEQYF
>.|TRBJ2-5|TRBV5-4|.
TGTGCCAGCAGCCCGGACCCAGCGGAAGAGACCCAGTACTTC
CASSPDPAEETQYF
>.|TRBJ2-7|TRBV7-2|TRBD1
TGTGCCAGCAGCTTGGGTCCGGGACAGGGACCCTACAGATGTTACGAGCAGTACTTC
CASSLGPGQGPYRCYEQYF
>.|TRBJ2-1|TRBV9|.
TGTGCCAGCAGCGCCGCACGAGGGAGCCAGCACAATGAGCAGTTCTTC
CASSAARGSQHNEQFF
>.|TRBJ1-5|TRBV9|.
TGTGCCAGCAGCGCGACATTTAGCAATCAGCCCCAGCATTTT
CASSATFSNQPQHF
>.|TRBJ2-3|TRBV4-1|.
TGCGCCAGCAGCCAAGTCTGGGGGGGCGATACGCAGTATTTT
CASSQVWGGDTQYF
>.|TRBJ2-2|TRBV28|.
TGTGCCAGCAGTACCAGCGGGAACACCGGGGAGCTGTTTTTT
CASSTSGNTGELFF
>.|TRBJ1-6|TRBV5-1|.
TGCGCCAGCAGCCCGCGGCTGACAGGATGGAATTCACCCCTCCACTTT
CASSPRLTGWNSPLHF
>once|TRBJ2-7|TRBV7-2|TRBD2
TGTGCCAGCAGCTCTAGGGGCGCGGGGGGCGAGCAGTACTTC
CASSSRGAGGEQYF
>.|TRBJ1-6|TRBV4-1|TRBD1
TGCGCCAGCAGCCCCCGGGCAGGGGGGAATTCACCCCTCCACTTT
CASSPRAGGNSPLHF
>.|TRBJ1-6|TRBV27|TRBD1
TGTGCCAGCAGTTTAACGGGACAGGGGAAATCGGATAATTCACCCCTCCACTTT
CASSLTGQGKSDNSPLHF
>.|TRBJ2-2|TRBV5-4|.
TGTGCCAGCAGCTTGGTTACGGGTGGCGGGGAGCTGTTTTTT
CASSLVTGGGELFF
>.|TRBJ2-3|TRBV18|.
TGTGCCAGCTCACCAACCAGGGGTGGTAATACGCAGTATTTT
CASSPTRGGNTQYF
>.|TRBJ2-7|TRBV5-1|.
TGCGCCAGCAGCTTGGATTGGGAGAACGAGCAGTACTTC
CASSLDWENEQYF
>.|TRBJ1-2|TRBV19|TRBD1
TGTGCCAGTAAATGGTCAAGGGACAGGGATCTAACCTTC
CASKWSRDRDLTF
>few|TRBJ2-2|TRBV19|.
TGTGCCAGTAGCACTCAACCAGGGGCCACCGGGGAGCTGTTTTTT
CASSTQPGATGELFF
>.|TRBJ2-7|TRBV7-3|TRBD2
TGTGCCAGCAGCTCGAGACTAGCGGGAGCCCACGAGCAGTACTTC
CASSSRLAGAHEQYF
>few|TRBJ1-1|TRBV19|TRBD1
TGTGCCGCTAAGGGACAGGGGGGCACTGAAGCTTTCTTT
CAAKGQGGTEAFF